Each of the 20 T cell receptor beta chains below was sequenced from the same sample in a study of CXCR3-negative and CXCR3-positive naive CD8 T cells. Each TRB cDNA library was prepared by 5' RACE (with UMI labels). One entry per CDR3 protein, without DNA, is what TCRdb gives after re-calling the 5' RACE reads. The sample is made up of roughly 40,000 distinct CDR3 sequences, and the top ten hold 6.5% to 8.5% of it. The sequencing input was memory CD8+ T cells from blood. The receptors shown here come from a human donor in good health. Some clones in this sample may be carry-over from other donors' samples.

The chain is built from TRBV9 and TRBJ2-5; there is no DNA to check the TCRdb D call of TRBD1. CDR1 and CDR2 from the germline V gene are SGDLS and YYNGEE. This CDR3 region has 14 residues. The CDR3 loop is CASSASGVGETQYF.

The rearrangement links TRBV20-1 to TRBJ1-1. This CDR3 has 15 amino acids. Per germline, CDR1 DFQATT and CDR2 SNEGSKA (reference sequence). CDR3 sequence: CSARTAGELNTEAFF.

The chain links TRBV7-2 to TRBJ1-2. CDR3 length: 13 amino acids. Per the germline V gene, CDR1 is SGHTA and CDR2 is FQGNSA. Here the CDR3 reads CASFEAGGNGYTF.

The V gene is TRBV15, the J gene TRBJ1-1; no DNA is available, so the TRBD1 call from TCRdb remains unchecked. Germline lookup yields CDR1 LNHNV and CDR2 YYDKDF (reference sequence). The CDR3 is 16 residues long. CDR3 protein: CATSGAIGPGVAEAFF.

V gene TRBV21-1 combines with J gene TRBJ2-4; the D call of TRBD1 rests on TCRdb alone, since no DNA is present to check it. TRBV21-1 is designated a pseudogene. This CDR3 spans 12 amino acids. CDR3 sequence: CASRGALNIQYF.

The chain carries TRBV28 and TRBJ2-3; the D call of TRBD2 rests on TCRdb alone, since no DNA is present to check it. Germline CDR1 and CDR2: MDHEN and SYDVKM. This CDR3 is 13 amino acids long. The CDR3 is CASSTSGTDTQYF.

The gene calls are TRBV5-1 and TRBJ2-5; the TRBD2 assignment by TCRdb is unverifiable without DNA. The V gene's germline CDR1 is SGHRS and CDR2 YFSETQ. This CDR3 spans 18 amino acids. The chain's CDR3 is CASNYPRMTSGGQETQYF.

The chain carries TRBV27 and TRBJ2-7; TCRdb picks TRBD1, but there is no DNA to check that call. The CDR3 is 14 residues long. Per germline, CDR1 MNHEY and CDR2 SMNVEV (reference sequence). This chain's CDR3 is CASRPLTGGNEQYF.

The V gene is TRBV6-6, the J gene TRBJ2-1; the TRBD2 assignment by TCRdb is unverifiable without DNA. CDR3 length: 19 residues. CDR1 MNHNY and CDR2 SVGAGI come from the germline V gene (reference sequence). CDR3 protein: CASSLALAGGKSSYNEQFF.

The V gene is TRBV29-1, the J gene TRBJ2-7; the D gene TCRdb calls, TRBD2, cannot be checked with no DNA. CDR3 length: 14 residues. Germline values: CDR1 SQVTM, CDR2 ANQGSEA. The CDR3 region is CSVDLASIPYEQYF.

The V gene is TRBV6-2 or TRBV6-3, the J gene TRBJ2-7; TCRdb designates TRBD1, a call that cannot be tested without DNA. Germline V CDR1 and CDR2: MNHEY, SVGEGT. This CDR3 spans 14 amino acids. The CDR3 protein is CASSYSRTVYEQYF.

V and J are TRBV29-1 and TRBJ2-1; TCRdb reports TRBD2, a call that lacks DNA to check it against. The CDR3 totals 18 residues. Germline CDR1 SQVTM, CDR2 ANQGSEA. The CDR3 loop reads CSVEGLTMAGGPHNEQFF.

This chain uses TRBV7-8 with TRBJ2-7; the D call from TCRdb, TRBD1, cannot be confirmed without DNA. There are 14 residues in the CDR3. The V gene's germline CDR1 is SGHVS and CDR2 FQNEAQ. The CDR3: CASSLQTGAREQYF.

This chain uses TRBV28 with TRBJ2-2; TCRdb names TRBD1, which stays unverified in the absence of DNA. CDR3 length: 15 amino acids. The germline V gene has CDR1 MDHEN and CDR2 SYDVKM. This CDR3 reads CASSFPGHQPGELFF. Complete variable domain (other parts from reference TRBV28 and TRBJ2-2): DVKVTQSSRYLVKRTGEKVFLECVQDMDHENMFWYRQDPGLGLRLIYFSYDVKMKEKGDIPEGYSVSREKKERFSLILESASTNQTSMYLCASSFPGHQPGELFFGEGSRLTVL.

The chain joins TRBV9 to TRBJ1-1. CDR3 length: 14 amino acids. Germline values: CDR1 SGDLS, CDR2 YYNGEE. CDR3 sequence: CASLDSNAHTEAFF.

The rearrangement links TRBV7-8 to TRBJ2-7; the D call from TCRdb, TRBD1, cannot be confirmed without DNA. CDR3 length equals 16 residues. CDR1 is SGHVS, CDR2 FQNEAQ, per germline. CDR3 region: CASSLLVRDRTYEQYF.

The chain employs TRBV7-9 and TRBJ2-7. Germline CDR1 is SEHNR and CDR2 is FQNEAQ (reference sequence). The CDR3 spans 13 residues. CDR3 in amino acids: CASSLLVIDEQYF.

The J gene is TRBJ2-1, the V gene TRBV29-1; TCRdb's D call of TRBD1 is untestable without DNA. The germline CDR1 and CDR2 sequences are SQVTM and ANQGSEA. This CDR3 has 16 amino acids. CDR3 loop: CSVEGGEGVPTNEQFF.

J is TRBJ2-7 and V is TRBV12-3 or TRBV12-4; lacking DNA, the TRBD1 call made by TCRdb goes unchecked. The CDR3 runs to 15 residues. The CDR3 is CASSTTGQGLGEQYF.

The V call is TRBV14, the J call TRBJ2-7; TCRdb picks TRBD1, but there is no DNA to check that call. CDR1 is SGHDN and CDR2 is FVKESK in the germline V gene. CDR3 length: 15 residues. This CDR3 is CASSQARDAAYEQYF.